This entry lists 8 T cell receptor beta chains sequenced from one sample in a study of shared clonotypes between healthy human individuals (dated by TCRdb to the early 2020s). Library creation used the immunoSEQ multiplex PCR assay. TCRdb took this table from immuneACCESS and kept in-frame rearrangements with V and J called. Such tables lack part of the clones; where checked against another copy, unresolved V genes explain under half of the gap, and the rest is unexplained. The sample includes about 990,000 clones, with around 82% observed a single time. The ten largest clones represent 0.55% to 0.7% of the sample. The sequenced sample was memory CD4+ T cells from PBMCs. The sample's cell subset or site label, decoded: CD45RA-negative fraction. These receptors were obtained from a man aged 18 to 30 in good health. Some clones in this sample may be carry-over from other donors' samples.

DNA for the CDR3: TGTGCCTGGAGTTCGGGAGGGTCTAATGAAAAACTGTTTTTT. Translated, it gives CAWSSGGSNEKLFF. The gene calls are TRBV30 and TRBJ1-4; D ambiguous. V lost 2 bases, J lost 3 bases, and 10 bases lay in between. Per germline, CDR1 GTSNPN and CDR2 SVGIG (reference sequence). The CDR3 runs 14 residues. Filled out from reference TRBV30 and TRBJ1-4, the complete variable domain reads SQTIHQWPATLVQPVGSPLSLECTVEGTSNPNLYWYRQAAGRGLQLLFYSVGIGQISSEVPQNLSASRPQDRQFILSSKKLLLSDSGFYLCAWSSGGSNEKLFFGSGTQLSVL.

The rearrangement joins TRBV10-1 to TRBJ2-1; TRBD2 aligns across 14 bases. Germline CDR1 WNHNN, CDR2 SYGVQD (reference sequence). The CDR3 is made up of 14 amino acids. The ends lost 8 bases at V and 8 bases at J; junction bases unmatched: 5. CDR3 in DNA: TGCGCCAGCTCCGGGACTAGCGGGAGCCATGAGCAGTTCTTC. Its protein product is CASSGTSGSHEQFF.

V is TRBV2 and J is TRBJ2-7; TRBD1 agrees at 7 bases. The trim removed 8 bases at V and 4 bases at J, leaving 11 bases unmatched. CDR3 length: 14 residues. The germline V gene has CDR1 SNHLY and CDR2 FYNNEI. The CDR3 DNA follows: TGTGCCAGCCCCAAAGACAGGGATGGGTACGAGCAGTACTTC. Its translation is CASPKDRDGYEQYF.

The rearrangement uses TRBV6-1 and TRBJ2-2; TRBD1 aligns across 9 bases. The V and J ends lost 6 bases and 0 bases, in that order; junction bases with no gene match: 2. Germline CDR1 MNHNS, CDR2 SASEGT. This CDR3 contains 15 residues. CDR3 region: CASRRDRANTGELFF. Here the CDR3 DNA reads TGTGCCAGCAGGAGGGACAGGGCGAACACCGGGGAGCTGTTTTTT.

With respect to this clone: The germline gene is not matched at one end of the junction; a read error may be the cause. This chain connects TRBV6-1 to TRBJ1-3; no clear D gene. This CDR3 has 13 amino acids. The V gene's germline CDR1 is MNHNS and CDR2 SASEGT. The CDR3 DNA reads as TGTGCCAGCAGGGAAGGCTCTGGAAACACCATATATTTT. The encoded protein is CASREGSGNTIYF.

This sequence joins TRBV30 and TRBJ2-7, with 12 nucleotides matching TRBD2. The trim removed 0 bases at V and 5 bases at J, leaving 8 bases unmatched. This CDR3 contains 16 residues. Per the germline V gene, CDR1 is GTSNPN and CDR2 is SVGIG (reference sequence). The CDR3 coding sequence is TGTGCCTGGAGTGTACGATCTAGCGGGAGGGCCCACGAGCAGTACTTC. It is translated as CAWSVRSSGRAHEQYF.

The V call is TRBV4-1, the J call TRBJ1-5; D possibly corresponds to TRBD1 (5 bases). V lost 4 bases, J lost 11 bases, and 15 bases lay in between. Germline V gene lookup returns CDR1 MGHRA and CDR2 YSYEKL. CDR3 size: 13 residues. In DNA form, the CDR3 reads TGCGCCAGCAGCCTGGGGGTAGAGGCAGCCCAGCATTTT. Translated, it gives CASSLGVEAAQHF.

This chain links TRBV5-4 with TRBJ2-1, with a weak D call TRBD2 (5 bases). Germline V gene lookup returns CDR1 SGHNT and CDR2 YYREEE (reference sequence). This CDR3 contains 15 residues. V lost 3 bases and J lost 3, with 13 bases in between. CDR3 protein: CASSWVGRDYNEQFF. The CDR3 DNA reads as TGTGCCAGCAGCTGGGTAGGACGGGACTACAATGAGCAGTTCTTC.